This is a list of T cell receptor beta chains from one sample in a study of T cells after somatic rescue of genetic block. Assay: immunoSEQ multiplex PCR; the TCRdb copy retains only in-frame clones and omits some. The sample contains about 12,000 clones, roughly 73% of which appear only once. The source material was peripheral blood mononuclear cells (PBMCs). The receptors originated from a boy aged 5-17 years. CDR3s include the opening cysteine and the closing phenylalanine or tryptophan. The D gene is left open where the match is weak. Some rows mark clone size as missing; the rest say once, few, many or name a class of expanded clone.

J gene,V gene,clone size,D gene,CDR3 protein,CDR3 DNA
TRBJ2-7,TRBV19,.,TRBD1,CASSIGTDYSSYEQYF,TGTGCCAGTAGTATCGGGACAGACTACTCCTCCTACGAGCAGTACTTC
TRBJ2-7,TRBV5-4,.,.,CASSLGRVVHEQYF,TGTGCCAGCAGCTTGGGCAGGGTTGTACACGAGCAGTACTTC
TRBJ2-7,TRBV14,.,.,CASSQGVMSSYEQYF,TGTGCCAGCAGCCAAGGAGTAATGAGCTCCTACGAGCAGTACTTC
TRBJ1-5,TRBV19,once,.,CASTYRYKTGYQPQHF,TGTGCCAGTACTTATAGATATAAAACAGGGTATCAGCCCCAGCATTTT
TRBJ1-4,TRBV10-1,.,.,CASSRVINEKLFF,TGCGCCAGCAGCCGGGTAATTAATGAAAAACTGTTTTTT
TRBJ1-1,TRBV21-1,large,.,CASSSIRDVTLNTEAFF,TGTGCCAGCAGCAGTATCCGGGACGTAACTTTGAACACTGAAGCTTTCTTT
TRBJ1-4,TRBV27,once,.,CASSLSHAGRIEKLFF,TGTGCCAGCAGTTTATCCCACGCGGGGCGCATTGAAAAACTGTTTTTT
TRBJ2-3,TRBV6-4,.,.,CASRNGRSTDTQYF,TGTGCCAGCAGGAACGGGCGTAGCACAGATACGCAGTATTTT
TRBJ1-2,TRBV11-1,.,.,CASSRQVNYGYTF,TGTGCCAGCAGCCGACAGGTTAACTATGGCTACACCTTC
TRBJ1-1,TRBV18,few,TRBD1,CASSPGVWGQANTEAFF,TGTGCCAGCTCACCCGGGGTCTGGGGACAGGCGAACACTGAAGCTTTCTTT
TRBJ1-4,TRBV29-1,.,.,CSVEVGHVGGGNEKLFF,TGCAGCGTTGAAGTCGGACACGTAGGAGGGGGTAATGAAAAACTGTTTTTT
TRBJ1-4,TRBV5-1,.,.,CASQEQANEKLFF,TGCGCCAGCCAGGAACAAGCTAATGAAAAACTGTTTTTT
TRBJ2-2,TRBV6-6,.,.,CASSAGSLNTEELFF,TGTGCCAGCAGTGCCGGGTCTCTGAACACCGAGGAGCTGTTTTTT
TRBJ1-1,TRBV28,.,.,CASSLHRFNTEAFF,TGTGCCAGCAGTTTACACAGGTTTAACACTGAAGCTTTCTTT
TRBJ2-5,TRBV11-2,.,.,CASSLPPEPQGETQYF,TGTGCCAGCAGCTTACCCCCCGAACCCCAGGGGGAGACCCAGTACTTC
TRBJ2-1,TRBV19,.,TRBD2,CASSIGRIGQGRYSGRYNEQFF,TGTGCCAGTAGTATAGGGAGGATCGGGCAGGGAAGGTACAGCGGGAGATACAATGAGCAGTTCTTC
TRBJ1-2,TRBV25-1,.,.,CASSEGGKPNYGYTF,TGTGCCAGCAGTGAGGGCGGGAAGCCTAACTATGGCTACACCTTC
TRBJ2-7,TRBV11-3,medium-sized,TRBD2,CASSTGLAGGVGYEQYF,TGTGCCAGCAGCACGGGACTAGCGGGAGGGGTGGGCTACGAGCAGTACTTC
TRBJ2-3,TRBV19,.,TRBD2,CASDSGRGWRTDTQYF,TGTGCCAGTGATAGCGGGAGGGGTTGGAGGACAGATACGCAGTATTTT
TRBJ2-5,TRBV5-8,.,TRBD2,CASSLGRGASPSETQYF,TGTGCCAGCAGCTTGGGGCGGGGGGCCAGTCCCTCAGAGACCCAGTACTTC
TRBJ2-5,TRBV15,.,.,CATSRDSGYKTQYF,TGTGCCACCAGCAGAGATTCAGGGTACAAGACCCAGTACTTC
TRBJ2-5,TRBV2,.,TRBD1,CASSKRDRAETQYF,TGTGCCAGCAGCAAGCGGGACAGGGCTGAGACCCAGTACTTC
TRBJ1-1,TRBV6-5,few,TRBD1,CASRPNTGGTEAFF,TGTGCCAGCAGGCCCAATACAGGGGGCACTGAAGCTTTCTTT
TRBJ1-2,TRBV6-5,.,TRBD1,CASRNNRGFNYGYTF,TGTGCCAGCAGGAATAACAGGGGTTTTAACTATGGCTACACCTTC
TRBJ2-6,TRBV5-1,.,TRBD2,CASSAPGTSGSGANVLTF,TGCGCCAGCAGTGCCCCCGGGACTAGCGGTTCTGGGGCCAACGTCCTGACTTTC
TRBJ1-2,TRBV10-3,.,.,CATTGQNYGYTF,TGTGCCACCACGGGCCAGAACTATGGCTACACCTTC
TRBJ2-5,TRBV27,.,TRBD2,CASSSSGGPLEQYF,TGTGCCAGCAGCTCTAGCGGGGGCCCTTTGGAGCAGTACTTC
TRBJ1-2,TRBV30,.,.,CAWSVRLGLAYGGSNYGYTF,TGTGCCTGGAGTGTACGTTTGGGATTGGCTTACGGGGGCTCTAACTATGGCTACACCTTC
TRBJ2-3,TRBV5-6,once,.,CASSLSRVTDTQYF,TGTGCCAGCAGCTTGTCGCGGGTCACAGATACGCAGTATTTT
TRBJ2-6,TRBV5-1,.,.,CASSHEQGPARANVLTF,TGCGCCAGCAGCCACGAACAGGGCCCAGCTAGGGCCAACGTCCTGACTTTC
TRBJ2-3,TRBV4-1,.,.,CASSQALGGRDTQYF,TGCGCCAGCAGCCAAGCATTGGGGGGCAGAGATACGCAGTATTTT
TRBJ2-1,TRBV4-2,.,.,CASSPPGVSYNEQFF,TGTGCCAGCAGCCCCCCCGGCGTCTCCTACAATGAGCAGTTCTTC
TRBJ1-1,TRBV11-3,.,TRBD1,CASSLGQGLENTEAFF,TGTGCCAGCAGCTTGGGACAGGGCCTTGAGAACACTGAAGCTTTCTTT
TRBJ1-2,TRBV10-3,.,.,CAIGGSLLFNYGYTF,TGTGCCATCGGCGGCAGTCTACTCTTCAACTATGGCTACACCTTC
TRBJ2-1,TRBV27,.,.,CASSFNQAKGEQFF,TGTGCCAGCAGTTTTAACCAGGCGAAGGGTGAGCAGTTCTTC
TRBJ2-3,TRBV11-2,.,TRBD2,CASSLDSGGTDTQYF,TGTGCCAGCAGCTTAGACAGCGGGGGCACAGATACGCAGTATTTT
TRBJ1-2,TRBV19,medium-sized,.,CASSIGRGGPYGYTF,TGTGCCAGTAGTATCGGACGAGGGGGTCCTTATGGCTACACCTTC
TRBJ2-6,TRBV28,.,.,CASRSGSGANVLTF,TGTGCCAGCAGGTCAGGGTCTGGGGCCAACGTCCTGACTTTC
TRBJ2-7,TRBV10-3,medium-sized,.,CAISESSYEQYF,TGTGCCATCAGTGAGTCAAGCTACGAGCAGTACTTC
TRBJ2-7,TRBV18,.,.,CASSPPEGGGSYEQYF,TGTGCCAGCTCACCACCGGAGGGGGGAGGCTCCTACGAGCAGTACTTC
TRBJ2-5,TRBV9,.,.,CASRDSLFLQETQYF,TGTGCCAGCCGGGATTCTCTCTTCTTACAAGAGACCCAGTACTTC
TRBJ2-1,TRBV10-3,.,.,CAINGGGTDEQFF,TGTGCCATCAATGGGGGAGGGACAGATGAGCAGTTCTTC
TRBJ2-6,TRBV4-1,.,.,CASSHSEGSGANVLTF,TGCGCCAGCAGCCATTCGGAGGGATCCGGGGCCAACGTCCTGACTTTC
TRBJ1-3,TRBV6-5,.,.,CATTIDSSSGNTIYF,TGTGCCACTACGATCGACAGTAGCTCTGGAAACACCATATATTTT
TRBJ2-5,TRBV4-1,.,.,CASSQDSGGKGKTQYF,TGCGCCAGCAGCCAAGATTCGGGGGGCAAGGGAAAGACCCAGTACTTC